This TCR beta chain emerged from a study of T-cell memory formation after mild COVID-19. General study results and limits: Clones that contracted clustered mainly in CM and EM if CD4+ and in EMRA if CD8+. Researchers found some responding clones in pre-infection memory, a sign that cross-reactive memory joined.

5'RACE, which relied on constant-segment primers, yielded TCR alpha and TCR beta cDNA libraries carrying sample barcodes and UMIs. One entry per CDR3 protein, called by TCRdb with MiXCR from the 5' RACE reads. This repertoire shows 580,000 or so distinct CDR3 sequences, approximately 15% found once; its top ten account for approximately 8.1%. This clonotype was seen a few times. Its antigen is as yet unknown. Trimming shortened V by 7 bases and J by 2 bases, and 17 bases separated the two germline ends. The CDR3 contains 15 residues. This rearrangement joins TRBV12-3 or TRBV12-4 to TRBJ1-2, with D possibly matching TRBD1 (5 bases). This receptor was obtained from an adult woman who had mild COVID-19 (a few samples of this study predate the infection). Cell type and time point are not known. The specimen was PBMCs or a T cell subset sorted from them (not recorded which). The CDR3 loop reads CASKPSGLWNYGYTF. The CDR3 DNA reads TGTGCCAGCAAACCTTCAGGGTTATGGAACTATGGCTACACCTTC.